These 15 T cell receptor beta chains were sequenced from one sample in a study of spatial heterogeneity in lung cancer. Time point in this sample: sample taken at primary tumor resection. Tumor, nontumor lung or frozen PBMC supplied whole RNA that was sequenced unsorted. Each CDR3 protein gets one entry after TCRdb re-called the 5' RACE reads with MiXCR. The data contain 9,000 to 13,000 distinct CDR3 sequences, approximately 24% of them singletons. Specimen: PBMCs, collected at surgery. Receptor source: a female donor with early-stage non-small cell lung cancer.

V is TRBV10-1 and J is TRBJ1-1, with 8 nucleotides matching TRBD1. Per the germline V gene, CDR1 is WNHNN and CDR2 is SYGVQD (reference sequence). V lost 5 bases, J lost 4 bases, and 6 bases stayed unmatched. CDR3 length equals 14 residues. This CDR3 is CASSSRTGITEAFF. Here the CDR3 DNA reads TGCGCCAGCAGTTCACGGACAGGGATCACTGAAGCTTTCTTT.

This chain joins TRBV3-1 and TRBJ2-2; no clear D gene. The CDR3 is 13 amino acids. Germline CDR1 LGHDT, CDR2 YNNKEL (reference sequence). V was clipped by 4 bases and J by 6 bases, with 9 bases between them. The CDR3 is CASSPTLSGELFF. The CDR3, as DNA: TGTGCCAGCAGCCCTACGCTCTCCGGGGAGCTGTTTTTT.

This clonotype was seen a few times. V usage is TRBV7-2 and J usage is TRBJ1-1; 7 bases line up with TRBD1. The V segment lost 5 bases and the J segment 5 bases; nucleotides outside the gene matches: 8. The CDR3 totals 14 residues. In germline, CDR1 is SGHTA, CDR2 FQGNSA. The CDR3 spells CASSPQGRRTEAFF. For the CDR3, the DNA is TGTGCCAGCAGCCCACAGGGGCGGAGGACTGAAGCTTTCTTT.

The rearrangement uses TRBV7-9 and TRBJ2-3, with TRBD2 matching 11 bases. Per the germline V gene, CDR1 is SEHNR and CDR2 is FQNEAQ (reference sequence). This CDR3 region has 15 residues. Germline trimming cut 4 bases from V and 4 bases from J; bases unmatched to any gene: 4. The CDR3 here is CASSYTSGSADTQYF. The CDR3 DNA is TGTGCCAGCAGCTACACTAGCGGGAGTGCAGATACGCAGTATTTT.

The rearrangement joins TRBV7-6 to TRBJ2-5, with D unresolved. Per germline, CDR1 SGHVS and CDR2 FNYEAQ. The CDR3 has 15 amino acids. V gave up 5 bases and J gave up 4 bases, with 17 bases separating them. CDR3 loop: CASSPTEIWGETQYF. The CDR3 DNA is TGTGCCAGCAGCCCGACCGAGATCTGGGGAGAGACCCAGTACTTC.

The chain joins TRBV9 to TRBJ2-1; 7 positions match TRBD1. Germline values: CDR1 SGDLS, CDR2 YYNGEE. The CDR3 runs 13 residues. Germline trimming cut 2 bases from V and 10 bases from J; bases unmatched to any gene: 6. The CDR3 loop reads CASSVLSQGEQFF. DNA for the CDR3: TGTGCCAGCAGCGTCCTTTCACAGGGGGAGCAGTTCTTC.

The chain has TRBV27 and TRBJ2-2; D may be TRBD2 (6 bases). This CDR3 region has 15 residues. The ends were cut back, 3 bases at V and 0 bases at J, with 8 bases in the middle. Per the germline V gene, CDR1 is MNHEY and CDR2 is SMNVEV (reference sequence). The CDR3 here is CASSLGGTNTGELFF. For the CDR3, the DNA is TGTGCCAGCAGTTTGGGCGGGACGAACACCGGGGAGCTGTTTTTT.

This clonotype was counted many times. The J gene is TRBJ2-3, the V gene TRBV6-4; D ambiguous. The germline CDR1 and CDR2 sequences are MRHNA and SNTAGT. CDR3 length equals 12 residues. V was clipped by 0 bases and J by 2 bases, with 0 bases between them. The CDR3 DNA is TGTGCCAGCAGTGACTCCACAGATACGCAGTATTTT. Amino acid sequence: CASSDSTDTQYF.

The rearrangement uses TRBV10-2 and TRBJ2-7; possibly TRBD2 for D (5 bases). Germline-derived CDR1 and CDR2 are WSHSY and SAAADI. This CDR3 contains 15 residues. V shed 3 bases and J shed 0 bases, with 12 bases lying between them. This CDR3 is CASSEPAATSYEQYF. The CDR3 nucleotides are TGCGCCAGCAGTGAACCAGCGGCTACCTCCTACGAGCAGTACTTC.

This clonotype rates as medium-sized. The chain combines TRBV20-1 with TRBJ2-5; 12 nucleotides align to TRBD2. J gave up 1 base and V 6 bases, and 6 bases lay outside the gene matches. In germline, CDR1 is DFQATT, CDR2 SNEGSKA (reference sequence). This CDR3 has 15 amino acids. DNA of the CDR3: TGCAGTGCGAGACTAGCGGGAGACCGCCAAGAGACCCAGTACTTC. Amino acid sequence: CSARLAGDRQETQYF.

The table lists this clonotype with a few counts. V gene TRBV20-1 combines with J gene TRBJ2-7; 9 bases align to TRBD2. V lost 7 bases and J lost 6; bases outside the gene matches: 10. This CDR3 has 13 amino acids. CDR1 is DFQATT, CDR2 SNEGSKA, per germline (reference sequence). The CDR3 region has the DNA TGCAGTGTTCAAGCGGGAGGAACGGGCGAGCAGTACTTC. It codes for CSVQAGGTGEQYF.

The chain links TRBV4-1 to TRBJ2-2; 8 nucleotides align to TRBD1. The V and J ends lost 2 bases and 6 bases, in that order; junction bases with no gene match: 14. Germline lookup yields CDR1 MGHRA and CDR2 YSYEKL. This CDR3 region has 18 residues. CDR3 coding DNA: TGCGCCAGCAGCCAAACGCCCGCTCAGGGGGCGCCCCCCGGGGAGCTGTTTTTT. Translating gives CASSQTPAQGAPPGELFF.

The chain is built from TRBV7-6 and TRBJ2-1; D could derive from TRBD1 or TRBD2 (5 bases each). Germline loops: CDR1 SGHVS, CDR2 FNYEAQ. Trimming removed 1 base at V and 8 bases at J, with 15 bases between. This CDR3 comprises 15 residues. CDR3 region: CASSLDWGSGYEQFF. The CDR3 coding sequence is TGTGCCAGCAGCTTAGACTGGGGGAGTGGGTATGAGCAGTTCTTC.

V gene TRBV11-2 combines with J gene TRBJ1-1, with D possibly matching TRBD1 (6 bases). Trimming left V 7 bases short and J 7 bases short, with 10 bases between. The CDR3 runs 11 residues. Germline CDR1 SGHAT, CDR2 FQNNGV. This CDR3 is CASTEQGEAFF. The CDR3 DNA reads as TGTGCCAGCACCGAACAGGGTGAAGCTTTCTTT.

A note on this clonotype: A much larger clone differs by one base, so this may be a read error. The chain uses TRBV19 and TRBJ2-5; 8 nucleotides line up with TRBD1. Looked up from germline, CDR1 is LNHDA and CDR2 is SQIVND (reference sequence). The CDR3 has 15 residues. The trim removed 5 bases at V and 5 bases at J, leaving 10 bases unmatched. As DNA, the CDR3 is TGTGCCAGTAGTCCCTCCGGACAGGGTTGGGAGACCCAGTACTTC. Protein product: CASSPSGQGWETQYF.